This entry features one TCR beta chain sequence. Its antigen remains unidentified. Produced via immunoSEQ multiplex PCR; TCRdb's table is partial and in-frame only. Found here are some 130,000 clones, over 90% of them singletons; the top ten hold 1.5% to 2%. V dropped 5 bases and J dropped 2 bases, with 19 bases sitting between them. Germline V gene sequence: CDR1 MNHEY, CDR2 SMNVEV (reference sequence). This CDR3 region has 16 residues. The entry originates in a study of cytomegalovirus exposure and HLA in healthy donors. Points from the study as a whole: There were a few CMV-associated chains whose specificity for CMV antigens was confirmed in vitro. Cytomegalovirus-associated TCR beta chains were listed, numbering approximately 150.

The sequence came from a man between 18 and 29 years old in good health and CMV-seropositive. The chain couples TRBV27 to TRBJ2-7; D might be TRBD2 (5 bases). Sequencing was performed on PBMCs. CDR3 in DNA: TGTGCCAGCAGTCCATCGCCCGCCGGACTGACCTACGAGCAGTACTTC. The encoded protein is CASSPSPAGLTYEQYF.